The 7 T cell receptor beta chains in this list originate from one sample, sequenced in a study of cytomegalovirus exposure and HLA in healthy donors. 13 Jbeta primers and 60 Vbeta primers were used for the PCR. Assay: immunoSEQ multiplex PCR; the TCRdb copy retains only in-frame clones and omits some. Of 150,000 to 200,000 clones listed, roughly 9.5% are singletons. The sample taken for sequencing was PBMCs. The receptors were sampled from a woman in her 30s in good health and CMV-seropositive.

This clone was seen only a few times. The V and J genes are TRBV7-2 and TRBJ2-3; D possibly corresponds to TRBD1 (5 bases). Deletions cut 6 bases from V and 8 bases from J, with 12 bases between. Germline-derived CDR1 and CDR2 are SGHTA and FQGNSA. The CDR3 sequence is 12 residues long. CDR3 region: CASRSRVGTQYF. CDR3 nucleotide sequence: TGTGCCAGCAGATCCAGGGTGGGTACGCAGTATTTT.

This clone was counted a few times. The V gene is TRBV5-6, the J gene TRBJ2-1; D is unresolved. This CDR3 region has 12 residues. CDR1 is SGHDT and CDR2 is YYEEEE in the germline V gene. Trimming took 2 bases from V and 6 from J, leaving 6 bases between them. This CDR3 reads CASSLGGNEQFF. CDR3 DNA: TGTGCCAGCAGCTTAGGCGGCAATGAGCAGTTCTTC.

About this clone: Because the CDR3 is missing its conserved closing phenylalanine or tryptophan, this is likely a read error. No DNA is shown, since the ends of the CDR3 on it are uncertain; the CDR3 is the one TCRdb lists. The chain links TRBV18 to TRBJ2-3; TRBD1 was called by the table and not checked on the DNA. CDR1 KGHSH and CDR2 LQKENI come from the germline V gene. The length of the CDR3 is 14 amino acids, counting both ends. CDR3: CASSPGQSTDTKYL.

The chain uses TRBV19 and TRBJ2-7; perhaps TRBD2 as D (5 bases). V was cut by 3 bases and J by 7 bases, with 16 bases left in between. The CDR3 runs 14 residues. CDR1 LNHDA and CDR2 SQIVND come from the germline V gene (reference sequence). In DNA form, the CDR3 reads TGTGCCAGTAGTATCGGTTCGGAGGTTGGAGAGCAGTACTTC. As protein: CASSIGSEVGEQYF.

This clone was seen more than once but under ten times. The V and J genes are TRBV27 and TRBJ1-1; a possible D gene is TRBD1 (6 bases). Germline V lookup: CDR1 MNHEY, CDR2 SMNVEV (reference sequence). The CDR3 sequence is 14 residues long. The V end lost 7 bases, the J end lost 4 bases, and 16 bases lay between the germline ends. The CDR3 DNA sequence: TGTGCCAGCATTCTTTCACCAGGGGCCACTGAAGCTTTCTTT. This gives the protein CASILSPGATEAFF.

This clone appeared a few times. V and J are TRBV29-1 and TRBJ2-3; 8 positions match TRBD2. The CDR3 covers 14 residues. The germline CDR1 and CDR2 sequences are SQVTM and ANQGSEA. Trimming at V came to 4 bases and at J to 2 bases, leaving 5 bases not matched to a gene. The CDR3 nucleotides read TGCAGCGTTGCGGGAGGGCCTGACACAGATACGCAGTATTTT. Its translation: CSVAGGPDTDTQYF.

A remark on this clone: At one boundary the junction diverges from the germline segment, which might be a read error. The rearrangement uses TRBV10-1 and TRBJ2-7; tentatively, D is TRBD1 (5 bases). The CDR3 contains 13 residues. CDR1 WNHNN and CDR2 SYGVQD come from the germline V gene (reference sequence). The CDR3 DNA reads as TGCACCAGCAGTGGTGGCAGGGCCTACGAGCAGTACTTC. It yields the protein CTSSGGRAYEQYF.